The 18 T cell receptor beta chains reported below all come from one sample, sequenced in a study of blood T cell repertoires in COVID-19. Assay used: immunoSEQ multiplex PCR; TCRdb lists only in-frame clones, some missing. The repertoire has 250,000 to 350,000 clones, around 86% of them found once; the top ten carry about 10%. Sequencing was performed on PBMCs or T cells enriched from blood (not recorded which). The receptors were gathered from a woman younger than 35 who had recovered from COVID-19.

The V and J genes are TRBV28 and TRBJ1-1, with unresolved D. In germline, CDR1 is MDHEN, CDR2 SYDVKM. The CDR3 is 13 amino acids. V lost 4 bases to trimming and J lost 5 bases, with 11 bases between them. The CDR3 region has the DNA TGTGCCAGCAGTTGGTCCGAGGATACTGAAGCTTTCTTT. Translating gives CASSWSEDTEAFF.

The V call is TRBV6-5, the J call TRBJ1-1, with D perhaps TRBD1 (5 bases). Trimming took off 6 bases at V and 10 bases at J, with 12 bases between the two ends. The germline CDR1 and CDR2 sequences are MNHEY and SVGAGI. The CDR3 runs to 11 residues. Here the CDR3 reads CASRQGPGAFF. In nucleotides, the CDR3 is TGTGCCAGCAGGCAGGGCCCCGGAGCTTTCTTT.

This clone was found a few times. The gene calls are TRBV5-1 and TRBJ1-1; D ambiguous. CDR1 SGHRS and CDR2 YFSETQ come from the germline V gene. This CDR3 comprises 13 residues. The V gene lost 1 base and the J gene lost 3 bases, with 7 bases spanning the gap. DNA of the CDR3: TGCGCCAGCAGCTTGAAATCGGACACTGAAGCTTTCTTT. Its protein is CASSLKSDTEAFF.

The chain carries TRBV27 and TRBJ1-2, with 10 bases lining up with TRBD1. Germline assignment: CDR1 MNHEY and CDR2 SMNVEV (reference sequence). The V and J ends lost 5 bases and 6 bases, in that order; junction bases with no gene match: 6. CDR3 length: 14 residues. The CDR3 DNA reads TGTGCCAGCAGTCCCTGGGGACAGGGGAATGGCTACACCTTC. It translates to CASSPWGQGNGYTF.

The chain combines TRBV28 with TRBJ1-4, with 7 positions matching TRBD1. Unmatched junction bases numbered 5, after V lost 9 bases and J lost 4 bases. Germline CDR1 MDHEN, CDR2 SYDVKM. The CDR3 loop spans 13 amino acids. The DNA of the CDR3 is TGTGCCAGTAGGGGACAGATTAATGAAAAACTGTTTTTT. It specifies CASRGQINEKLFF.

The rearrangement links TRBV6-5 to TRBJ2-3, with 10 bases identical to TRBD2. CDR1 and CDR2 (germline): MNHEY, SVGAGI. V gave up 4 bases and J gave up 6 bases; unmatched junction bases: 7. This CDR3 has 15 amino acids. The CDR3 DNA follows: TGTGCCAGCAGTTCTTCCGGGACTAGCGCGGATACGCAGTATTTT. This sequence encodes CASSSSGTSADTQYF.

The V and J genes are TRBV4-1 and TRBJ2-1, with 7 bases lining up with TRBD1. The CDR3 runs to 15 residues. Trimming removed 5 bases from V and 3 bases from J; junction bases left unmatched: 7. Germline-derived CDR1 and CDR2 are MGHRA and YSYEKL. The CDR3 sequence: CASSSPGTDYNEQFF. The CDR3 DNA follows: TGCGCCAGCAGCTCCCCCGGGACAGACTACAATGAGCAGTTCTTC.

V gene TRBV28 combines with J gene TRBJ2-4; possible D gene TRBD1, 6 bases. V was cut by 8 bases and J by 3 bases, with 17 bases left in between. The germline V gene has CDR1 MDHEN and CDR2 SYDVKM. The CDR3 extends over 15 amino acids. CDR3: CASYGLEQGKNIQYF. Here the CDR3 DNA reads TGTGCCAGCTACGGTTTGGAACAGGGCAAAAACATTCAGTACTTC.

The rearrangement links TRBV27 to TRBJ2-7, with 11 bases aligning to TRBD1. CDR3 length: 15 residues. CDR1 is MNHEY and CDR2 is SMNVEV in the germline V gene (reference sequence). The J segment lost 0 bases and the V segment lost 3 bases, leaving 1 base of the junction unmatched. The DNA of the CDR3 is TGTGCCAGCAGTTTGGGGACAGGGGGCTCCTACGAGCAGTACTTC. It codes for CASSLGTGGSYEQYF.

This clone occurred once. The chain carries TRBV7-9 and TRBJ1-4; D gene uncertain. Trimming took 3 bases from V and 8 from J, leaving 16 bases between them. This CDR3 spans 15 amino acids. Per the germline V gene, CDR1 is SEHNR and CDR2 is FQNEAQ (reference sequence). The CDR3 bases are TGTGCCAGCAGCTTTATCGGGGTAGGAGAGGAAAAACTGTTTTTT. Translation: CASSFIGVGEEKLFF.

This clone was seen at least ten times. This chain uses TRBV10-3 with TRBJ2-7, with TRBD1 matching 7 bases. Germline V gene sequence: CDR1 ENHRY, CDR2 SYGVKD. The CDR3 runs to 15 residues. The V and J ends lost 0 bases and 3 bases, in that order; junction bases with no gene match: 5. The CDR3 is CAISESVNRGYEQYF. In DNA, the CDR3 is TGTGCCATCAGTGAGTCGGTAAACAGGGGCTACGAGCAGTACTTC.

This clone was counted a single time. The chain couples TRBV9 to TRBJ2-5, with 10 bases matching TRBD2. Trimming took 5 bases from V and 2 from J; bases not matched to a gene: 6. CDR1 and CDR2 (germline): SGDLS, YYNGEE. The CDR3 totals 15 residues. This CDR3 reads CASSGSGGLQETQYF. The CDR3, as DNA: TGTGCCAGCAGTGGTAGCGGGGGGCTACAAGAGACCCAGTACTTC. Full variable domain (remainder filled in from reference TRBV9 and TRBJ2-5): DSGVTQTPKHLITATGQRVTLRCSPRSGDLSVYWYQQSLDQGLQFLIQYYNGEERAKGNILERFSAQQFPDLHSELNLSSLELGDSALYFCASSGSGGLQETQYFGPGTRLLVL.

The V call is TRBV19, the J call TRBJ2-7; TRBD2 matches 7 bases. The germline V gene has CDR1 LNHDA and CDR2 SQIVND (reference sequence). The CDR3 extends over 16 amino acids. With 4 bases clipped from V and 7 bases from J, the junction kept 16 bases outside the gene matches. CDR3 amino acids: CASSKRGGIPIGEQYF. As DNA, the CDR3 is TGTGCCAGTAGTAAGCGGGGCGGAATCCCAATTGGGGAGCAGTACTTC.

The chain employs TRBV5-6 and TRBJ1-1, with TRBD1 identical over 11 bases. Germline CDR1 SGHDT, CDR2 YYEEEE. J lost 4 bases, V lost 0 bases, and 2 bases had no gene match. This CDR3 region has 15 residues. The DNA for the CDR3 is TGTGCCAGCAGCTTGGCCGGGACAGGGGGCACTGAAGCTTTCTTT. The encoded protein is CASSLAGTGGTEAFF.

V gene TRBV7-9 combines with J gene TRBJ2-2, with 7 bases identical to TRBD2. CDR1 and CDR2 (germline): SEHNR, FQNEAQ (reference sequence). The V and J ends lost 3 bases and 2 bases, in that order; junction bases with no gene match: 3. The CDR3 extends over 15 amino acids. CDR3 nucleotides: TGTGCCAGCAGCTTCGGGACTACCAACACCGGGGAGCTGTTTTTT. Its protein is CASSFGTTNTGELFF.

The chain joins TRBV7-9 to TRBJ1-1; 7 nucleotides agree with TRBD1. Germline V CDR1 and CDR2: SEHNR, FQNEAQ (reference sequence). The ends lost 4 bases at V and 3 bases at J; junction bases unmatched: 5. The CDR3 spans 14 residues. The CDR3 DNA is TGTGCCAGCAGCTGGAGGGGGCAGGACACTGAAGCTTTCTTT. It codes for CASSWRGQDTEAFF.

This clone was found once. The chain joins TRBV13 to TRBJ2-7; D gene ambiguous. Deletions cut 5 bases from V and 0 bases from J, with 5 bases between. This CDR3 spans 12 amino acids. From germline, CDR1 is PRHDT and CDR2 FYEKMQ (reference sequence). The CDR3 DNA reads as TGTGCCAGCAGCATGAGCTCCTACGAGCAGTACTTC. Translated: CASSMSSYEQYF.

In DNA, the CDR3 is TGTGCCAGCAGCTTAACAGAGGGCGGTGCTTATGGCTACACCTTC. Amino acids: CASSLTEGGAYGYTF. The rearrangement joins TRBV7-2 to TRBJ1-2; D not resolved. Germline CDR1 reads SGHTA; CDR2 reads FQGNSA. Trimming cost V 2 bases and J 5 bases, with 15 bases left between them. This CDR3 comprises 15 residues.